This TCR beta chain is drawn from a study of blood T cell repertoires in COVID-19. V lost 8 bases and J lost 5, with 10 bases in between. This CDR3 has 11 residues. Sequenced by immunoSEQ multiplex PCR; TCRdb stores in-frame clones only, minus some. The sample consists of around 200,000 clones, approximately 84% of them appearing once. The sequenced material came from peripheral blood. The clonotype comes from a human donor with acute or convalescent COVID-19. The donor label of this sample is uncertain. This chain joins TRBV12-3 or TRBV12-4 and TRBJ2-7, with D unresolved. The CDR3 bases are TGTGCCAGCTCCTGGGCCAACGAGCAGTACTTC. This sequence encodes CASSWANEQYF.